The clone carrying this T cell receptor (beta chain) was seen repeatedly, ten times or more. Its matching antigen is unknown. The data were taken from a study of T cells in Graves' hyperthyroidism and ophthalmopathy. V dropped 7 bases and J dropped 7 bases, with 26 bases sitting between them. The CDR3 extends over 17 amino acids. Amplified TCR beta CDR3 regions derived from RNA transcripts. The TCR CDR3 was amplified in a first-round RT-PCR using the HTBI primer set. TCRdb redid the calling of the multiplex PCR reads with MiXCR, one entry per CDR3 protein. The table includes around 620,000 distinct CDR3 sequences, about 45% detected once. Overall study results and limits: From stable hyperthyroidism, ophthalmopathy was separated by a 13 V-J model.

The sequence was obtained from an adult woman with Graves' disease, either hyperthyroidism or ophthalmopathy (not recorded which). The rearrangement links TRBV12-3 or TRBV12-4 to TRBJ1-5, with D maybe TRBD1 (6 bases). Sequenced input: peripheral blood or thyroid tissue (not recorded which). The CDR3 DNA sequence: TGTGCCAGCACCAAAAATCCAGAGAGGGGGGCGAGGCAGCCCCAGCATTTT. Its protein is CASTKNPERGARQPQHF.